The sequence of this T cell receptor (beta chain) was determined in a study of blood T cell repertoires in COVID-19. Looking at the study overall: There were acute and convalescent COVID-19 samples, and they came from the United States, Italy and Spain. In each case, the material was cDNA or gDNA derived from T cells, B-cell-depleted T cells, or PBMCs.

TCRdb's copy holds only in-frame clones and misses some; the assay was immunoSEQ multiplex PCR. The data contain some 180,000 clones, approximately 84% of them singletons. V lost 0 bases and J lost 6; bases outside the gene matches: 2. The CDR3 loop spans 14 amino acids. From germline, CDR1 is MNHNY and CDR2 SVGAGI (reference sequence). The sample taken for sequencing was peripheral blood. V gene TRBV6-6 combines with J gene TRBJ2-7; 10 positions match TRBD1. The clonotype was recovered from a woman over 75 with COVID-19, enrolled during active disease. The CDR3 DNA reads TGTGCCAGCAGTTACTCGACAGGGGGCTTCGAGCAGTACTTC. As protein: CASSYSTGGFEQYF.